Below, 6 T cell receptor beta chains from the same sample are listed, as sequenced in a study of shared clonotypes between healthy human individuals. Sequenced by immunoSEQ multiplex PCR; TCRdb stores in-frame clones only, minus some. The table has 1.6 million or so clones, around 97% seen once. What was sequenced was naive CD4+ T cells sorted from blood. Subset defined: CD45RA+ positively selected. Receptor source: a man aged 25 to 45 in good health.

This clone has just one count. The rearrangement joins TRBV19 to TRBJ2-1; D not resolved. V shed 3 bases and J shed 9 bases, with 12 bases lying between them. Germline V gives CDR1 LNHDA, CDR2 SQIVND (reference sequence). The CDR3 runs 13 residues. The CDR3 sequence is CASSIFGMSEQFF. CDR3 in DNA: TGTGCCAGTAGTATTTTCGGTATGAGTGAGCAGTTCTTC.

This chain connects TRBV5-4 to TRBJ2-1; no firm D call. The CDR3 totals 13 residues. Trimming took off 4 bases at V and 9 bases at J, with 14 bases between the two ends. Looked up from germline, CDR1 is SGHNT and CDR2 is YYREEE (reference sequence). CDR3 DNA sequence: TGTGCCAGCAGCCCGGGTCAGGAGTTTGAGCAGTTCTTC. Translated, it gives CASSPGQEFEQFF.

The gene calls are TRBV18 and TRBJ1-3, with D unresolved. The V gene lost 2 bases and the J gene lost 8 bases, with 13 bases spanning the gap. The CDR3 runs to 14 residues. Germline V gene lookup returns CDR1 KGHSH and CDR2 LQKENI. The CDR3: CASSPSLGSHTIYF. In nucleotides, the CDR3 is TGTGCCAGCTCACCAAGTTTAGGCAGTCACACCATATATTTT.

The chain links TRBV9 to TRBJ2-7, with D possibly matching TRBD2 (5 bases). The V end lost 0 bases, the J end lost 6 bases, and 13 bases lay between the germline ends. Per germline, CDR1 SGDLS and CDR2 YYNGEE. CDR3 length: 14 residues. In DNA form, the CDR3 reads TGTGCCAGCAGCGTAGTCGGAACTAGTTTCGAGCAGTACTTC. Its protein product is CASSVVGTSFEQYF.

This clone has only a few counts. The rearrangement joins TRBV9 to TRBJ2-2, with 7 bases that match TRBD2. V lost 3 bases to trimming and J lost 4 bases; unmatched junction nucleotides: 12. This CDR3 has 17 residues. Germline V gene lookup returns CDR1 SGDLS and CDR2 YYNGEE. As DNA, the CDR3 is TGTGCCAGCAGCGCCTCGGAACTAGCGCGTACCACCGGGGAGCTGTTTTTT. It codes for CASSASELARTTGELFF.

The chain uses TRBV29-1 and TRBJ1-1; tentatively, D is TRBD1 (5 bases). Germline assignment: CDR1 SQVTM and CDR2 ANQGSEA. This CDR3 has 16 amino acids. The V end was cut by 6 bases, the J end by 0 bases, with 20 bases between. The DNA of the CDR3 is TGCAGCGTCCATGCTGTCGGGGCGCGTGTGAACACTGAAGCTTTCTTT. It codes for CSVHAVGARVNTEAFF.